Each of the 20 T cell receptor beta chains below was sequenced from the same sample in a study of T cell changes during pregnancy in multiple sclerosis. The data were produced by immunoSEQ multiplex PCR, yet TCRdb's version contains in-frame clones alone and is incomplete. Of 35,000 or so clones in the sample, roughly nine tenths were seen once. This sample comprised CD4+ T cells from peripheral blood mononuclear cells, obtained after pregnancy. Receptors originate from a female donor in good health, enrolled as a control in a pregnancy study.

This chain connects TRBV5-5 to TRBJ2-3, with a tentative D call TRBD2 (6 bases). Germline CDR1 reads SGHKS; CDR2 reads YYEKEE (reference sequence). The CDR3 has 15 residues. Trimming took 4 bases from V and 0 from J, leaving 12 bases between them. The chain's CDR3 is CASSHPGTSTDTQYF. The DNA for the CDR3 is TGTGCCAGCAGCCACCCCGGGACTAGCACAGATACGCAGTATTTT. Full variable domain (remainder filled in from reference TRBV5-5 and TRBJ2-3): DAGVTQSPTHLIKTRGQQVTLRCSPISGHKSVSWYQQVLGQGPQFIFQYYEKEERGRGNFPDRFSARQFPNYSSELNVNALLLGDSALYLCASSHPGTSTDTQYFGPGTRLTVL.

The CDR3 loop is CASSLAQGIANTEAFF. The CDR3 DNA reads TGCGCCAGCAGCTTGGCTCAGGGAATCGCCAACACTGAAGCTTTCTTT. This chain joins TRBV5-1 and TRBJ1-1; tentatively, D is TRBD1 (5 bases). The CDR3 is made up of 16 amino acids. Trimming took off 0 bases at V and 2 bases at J, with 14 bases between the two ends. Germline CDR1 and CDR2: SGHRS and YFSETQ.

The genes are TRBV11-3 and TRBJ2-3; 11 bases align to TRBD1. There are 14 residues in the CDR3. Per the germline V gene, CDR1 is SGHNT and CDR2 is YENEEA. Trimming removed 5 bases from V and 6 bases from J; junction bases left unmatched: 4. As DNA, the CDR3 is TGTGCCAGCAGCCTCGGACAGGGGGCTGATACGCAGTATTTT. Encoded protein: CASSLGQGADTQYF.

The CDR3 coding sequence is TGTGCCAGCAGCATGACAGGGGAGGGTGAAGCTTTCTTT. Translated: CASSMTGEGEAFF. J is TRBJ1-1 and V is TRBV7-2; 8 nucleotides match TRBD1. The CDR3 totals 13 residues. Germline CDR1 SGHTA, CDR2 FQGNSA. The V and J ends lost 5 bases and 7 bases, in that order; junction bases with no gene match: 6.

The chain carries TRBV5-6 and TRBJ1-5; perhaps TRBD1 as D (5 bases). Germline V lookup: CDR1 SGHDT, CDR2 YYEEEE. This CDR3 has 16 amino acids. Trimming cost V 4 bases and J 2 bases, with 16 bases left between them. DNA for the CDR3: TGTGCCAGCAGCCCCGCGGGGGGAGGGGGCAATCAGCCCCAGCATTTT. This gives the protein CASSPAGGGGNQPQHF.

This clone has only a few counts. The chain is built from TRBV6-5 and TRBJ1-1; TRBD1 aligns across 7 bases. V trimming: 7 bases; J trimming: 5 bases; junction bases outside the gene matches: 10. Germline V gives CDR1 MNHEY, CDR2 SVGAGI. There are 14 residues in the CDR3. CDR3: CASNYRGRGTEAFF. Written as DNA, the CDR3 is TGTGCCAGCAACTACAGGGGTCGCGGGACTGAAGCTTTCTTT.

This chain connects TRBV2 to TRBJ2-7, with TRBD1 matching over 8 bases. Germline CDR1 is SNHLY and CDR2 is FYNNEI. This CDR3 region has 15 residues. The V segment lost 4 bases and the J segment 7 bases; nucleotides outside the gene matches: 12. The CDR3 loop reads CASSVVGQGAGEQYF. In DNA, the CDR3 is TGTGCCAGCAGTGTCGTAGGGCAGGGGGCCGGGGAGCAGTACTTC.

V and J are TRBV19 and TRBJ2-7; D is unclear. CDR3 length: 11 residues. Germline loops: CDR1 LNHDA, CDR2 SQIVND (reference sequence). V lost 5 bases and J lost 7, with 9 bases in between. The CDR3 DNA follows: TGTGCCAGTAGTGCTAGTTCGGAGCAGTACTTC. This sequence encodes CASSASSEQYF.

The chain couples TRBV19 to TRBJ2-2; 11 positions agree with TRBD2. The CDR3 spans 15 residues. CDR1 is LNHDA and CDR2 is SQIVND in the germline V gene (reference sequence). The V segment lost 7 bases and the J segment 6 bases; nucleotides outside the gene matches: 7. For the CDR3, the DNA is TGTGCCAGTATCTCTTTAGCGGGAGGGCCCGGGGAGCTGTTTTTT. The encoded protein is CASISLAGGPGELFF.

The sample holds a few counts of this clone. The J gene is TRBJ2-1, the V gene TRBV28; a weak D match, TRBD1 (6 bases). CDR1 is MDHEN, CDR2 SYDVKM, per germline. V shed 5 bases and J shed 8 bases, with 13 bases lying between them. This CDR3 is 13 amino acids long. The CDR3, as DNA: TGTGCCAGCAGTGGTGTCAGGGGCGATGAGCAGTTCTTC. Translating it yields CASSGVRGDEQFF.

This chain joins TRBV9 and TRBJ2-5; TRBD2 is a possible D gene (6 bases). V was cut by 0 bases and J by 2 bases, with 14 bases left in between. CDR3 size: 16 residues. Germline V lookup: CDR1 SGDLS, CDR2 YYNGEE. CDR3 bases: TGTGCCAGCAGCGTAGCCCCAGGGCGGGGACAAGAGACCCAGTACTTC. Its protein is CASSVAPGRGQETQYF.

This chain connects TRBV9 to TRBJ2-3; 8 bases are shared with TRBD2. CDR3 length: 14 residues. With 5 bases clipped from V and 5 bases from J, the junction kept 7 bases outside the gene matches. Looked up from germline, CDR1 is SGDLS and CDR2 is YYNGEE. CDR3 bases: TGTGCCAGCAGAAGCGGGAGTTTCGGAGATACGCAGTATTTT. Amino acid sequence: CASRSGSFGDTQYF.

This sequence joins TRBV28 and TRBJ2-5; the match to TRBD2 covers 13 bases. Germline CDR1 and CDR2: MDHEN and SYDVKM. V gave up 5 bases and J gave up 5 bases; unmatched junction bases: 8. This CDR3 is 16 amino acids long. The CDR3 protein is CASSAQLAGGEETQYF. CDR3 nucleotides: TGTGCCAGCAGTGCACAACTAGCGGGAGGGGAGGAGACCCAGTACTTC.

The chain has TRBV6-4 and TRBJ1-6; D is unresolved. V lost 8 bases and J lost 9, with 14 bases in between. This CDR3 is built from 13 residues. CDR1 MRHNA and CDR2 SNTAGT come from the germline V gene. The CDR3 sequence is CASGPESGSPLHF. CDR3 coding DNA: TGTGCCAGCGGCCCGGAGTCGGGTTCACCCCTCCACTTT.

The CDR3 region has the DNA TGCGCCAGCAGCCCGACAGGGCGGGTGGAGACCCAGTACTTC. This sequence encodes CASSPTGRVETQYF. This chain connects TRBV5-1 to TRBJ2-5, with 7 nucleotides matching TRBD1. CDR1 SGHRS and CDR2 YFSETQ come from the germline V gene. The CDR3 consists of 14 residues. After removal of 4 bases from V and 5 bases from J, the junction contained 8 bases not matched to a gene.

The chain has TRBV5-4 and TRBJ2-5; 9 nucleotides match TRBD2. The V and J ends lost 5 bases and 5 bases, in that order; junction bases with no gene match: 10. The CDR3 has 15 amino acids. Germline loops: CDR1 SGHNT, CDR2 YYREEE (reference sequence). The CDR3 spells CASSFQAGGRETQYF. The CDR3 nucleotides read TGTGCCAGCAGTTTTCAAGCGGGGGGCCGCGAGACCCAGTACTTC. Looking up the rest from reference TRBV5-4 and TRBJ2-5 gives the full variable domain: ETGVTQSPTHLIKTRGQQVTLRCSSQSGHNTVSWYQQALGQGPQFIFQYYREEENGRGNFPPRFSGLQFPNYSSELNVNALELDDSALYLCASSFQAGGRETQYFGPGTRLLVL.

Only a few counts were recorded for this clone. V and J are TRBV11-2 and TRBJ2-3; a weak D match, TRBD2 (6 bases). The CDR3 totals 18 residues. Trimming took 5 bases from V and 4 from J, leaving 25 bases between them. Germline CDR1 SGHAT, CDR2 FQNNGV. The CDR3 loop reads CASSPRSGSGEGPDTQYF. The CDR3 DNA reads TGTGCCAGCAGCCCGAGGAGTGGTAGCGGTGAGGGCCCAGATACGCAGTATTTT.

The chain has TRBV18 and TRBJ2-3; 11 positions match TRBD2. V trimming: 3 bases; J trimming: 3 bases; junction bases outside the gene matches: 5. In germline, CDR1 is KGHSH, CDR2 LQKENI. The CDR3 length is 16 residues. This CDR3 reads CASSPLAGGPTDTQYF. The CDR3 DNA is TGTGCCAGCTCACCCTTAGCGGGGGGGCCGACAGATACGCAGTATTTT.

This clone has a single count. The chain uses TRBV11-2 and TRBJ2-7, with a tentative D call TRBD2 (6 bases). Germline CDR1 is SGHAT and CDR2 is FQNNGV. CDR3 length equals 16 residues. The V gene lost 0 bases and the J gene lost 2 bases, with 14 bases spanning the gap. CDR3 bases: TGTGCCAGCAGCTTAGAAGGGGTGGGAGGCACCTACGAGCAGTACTTC. Translating gives CASSLEGVGGTYEQYF.

This chain joins TRBV6-1 and TRBJ1-1; 8 nucleotides match TRBD1. The CDR3 is 15 residues long. J gave up 5 bases and V 5 bases, and 10 bases lay outside the gene matches. Germline CDR1 is MNHNS and CDR2 is SASEGT. Written as DNA, the CDR3 is TGTGCCAGCAGTACAAGGACAGGGAGGGGTACTGAAGCTTTCTTT. Amino acids: CASSTRTGRGTEAFF.